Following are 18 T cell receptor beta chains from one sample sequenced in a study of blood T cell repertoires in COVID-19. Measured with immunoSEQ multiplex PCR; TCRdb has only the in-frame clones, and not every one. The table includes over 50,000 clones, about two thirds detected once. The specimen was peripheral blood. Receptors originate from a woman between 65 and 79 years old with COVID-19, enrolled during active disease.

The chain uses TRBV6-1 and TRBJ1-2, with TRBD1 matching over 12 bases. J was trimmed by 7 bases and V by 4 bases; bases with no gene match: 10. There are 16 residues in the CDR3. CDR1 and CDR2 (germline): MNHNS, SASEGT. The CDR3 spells CASSAGTGGLGGGYTF. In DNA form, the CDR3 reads TGTGCCAGCAGTGCCGGGACAGGGGGCTTGGGAGGTGGCTACACCTTC.

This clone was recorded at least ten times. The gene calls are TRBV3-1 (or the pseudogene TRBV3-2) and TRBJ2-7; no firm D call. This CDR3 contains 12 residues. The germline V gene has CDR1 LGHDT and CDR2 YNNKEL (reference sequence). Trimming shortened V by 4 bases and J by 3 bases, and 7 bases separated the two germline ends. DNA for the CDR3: TGTGCCAGCAGCCGGGCCCTCTACGAGCAGTACGTC. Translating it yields CASSRALYEQYV.

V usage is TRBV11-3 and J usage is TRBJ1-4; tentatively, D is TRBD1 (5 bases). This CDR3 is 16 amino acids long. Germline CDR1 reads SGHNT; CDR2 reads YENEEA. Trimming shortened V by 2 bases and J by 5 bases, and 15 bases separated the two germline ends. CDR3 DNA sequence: TGTGCCAGCAGCTTATCCACAGGCGCGGGGAATGAAAAACTGTTTTTT. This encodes CASSLSTGAGNEKLFF.

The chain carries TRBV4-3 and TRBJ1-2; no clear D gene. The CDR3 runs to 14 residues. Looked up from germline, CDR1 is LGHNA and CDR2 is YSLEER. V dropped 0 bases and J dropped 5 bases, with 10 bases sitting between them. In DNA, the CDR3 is TGCGCCAGCAGCCAAGATACTACCAGATATGGCTACACCTTC. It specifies CASSQDTTRYGYTF.

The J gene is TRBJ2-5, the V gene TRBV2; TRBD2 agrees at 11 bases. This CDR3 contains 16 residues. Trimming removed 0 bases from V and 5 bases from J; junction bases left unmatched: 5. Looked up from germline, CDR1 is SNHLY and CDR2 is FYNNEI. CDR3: CASSEARSSGRETQYF. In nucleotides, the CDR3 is TGTGCCAGCAGTGAAGCTAGGTCTAGCGGGAGGGAGACCCAGTACTTC.

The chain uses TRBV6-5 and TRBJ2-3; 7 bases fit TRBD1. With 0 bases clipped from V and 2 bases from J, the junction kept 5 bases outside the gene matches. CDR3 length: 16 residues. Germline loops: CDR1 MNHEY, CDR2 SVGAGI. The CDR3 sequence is CASSYSAGGFTDTQYF. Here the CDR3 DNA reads TGTGCCAGCAGTTACTCGGCAGGGGGTTTCACAGATACGCAGTATTTT.

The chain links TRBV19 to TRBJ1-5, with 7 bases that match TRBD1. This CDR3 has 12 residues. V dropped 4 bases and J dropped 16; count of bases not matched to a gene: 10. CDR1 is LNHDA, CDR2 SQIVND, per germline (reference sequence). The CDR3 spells CASSRGDRASHF. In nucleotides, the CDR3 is TGTGCCAGTAGTAGGGGAGACAGGGCAAGTCATTTT.

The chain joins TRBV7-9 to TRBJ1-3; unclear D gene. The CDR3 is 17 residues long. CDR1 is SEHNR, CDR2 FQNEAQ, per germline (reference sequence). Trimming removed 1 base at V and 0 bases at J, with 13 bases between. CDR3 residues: CASSLGSLSFSGNTIYF. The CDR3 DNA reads TGTGCCAGCAGCTTAGGTTCCCTGAGCTTCTCTGGAAACACCATATATTTT.

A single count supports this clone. Written as DNA, the CDR3 is TGTGCCAGCAGGGAGAAGCGGGAGGATACGCAGTATTTT. It encodes CASREKREDTQYF. The chain employs TRBV21-1 and TRBJ2-3; TRBD2, the D gene given by the table, was not confirmed from the DNA. TRBV21-1 corresponds to a pseudogene. This CDR3 has 13 residues.

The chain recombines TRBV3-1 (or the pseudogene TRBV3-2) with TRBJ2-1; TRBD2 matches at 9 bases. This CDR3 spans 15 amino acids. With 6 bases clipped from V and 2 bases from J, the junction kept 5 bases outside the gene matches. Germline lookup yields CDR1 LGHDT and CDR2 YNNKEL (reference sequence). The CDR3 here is CASRISGGPYNEQFF. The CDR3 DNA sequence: TGTGCCAGCAGGATTAGCGGGGGCCCCTACAATGAGCAGTTCTTC.

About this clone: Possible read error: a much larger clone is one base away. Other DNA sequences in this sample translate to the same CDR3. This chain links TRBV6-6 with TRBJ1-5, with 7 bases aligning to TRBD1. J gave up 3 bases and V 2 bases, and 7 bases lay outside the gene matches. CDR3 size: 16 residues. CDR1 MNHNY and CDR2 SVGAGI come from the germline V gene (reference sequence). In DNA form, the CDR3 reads TGTGCCAGCAGTTACACTAACAGGGGCTCCAATCAGCCCCAGCATTTT. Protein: CASSYTNRGSNQPQHF.

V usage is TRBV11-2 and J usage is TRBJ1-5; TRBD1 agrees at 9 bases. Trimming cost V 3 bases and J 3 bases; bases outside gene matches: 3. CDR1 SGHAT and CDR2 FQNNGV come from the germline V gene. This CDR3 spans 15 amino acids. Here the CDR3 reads CASSLGQGPNQPQHF. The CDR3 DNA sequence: TGTGCCAGCAGCTTGGGACAGGGCCCCAATCAGCCCCAGCATTTT.

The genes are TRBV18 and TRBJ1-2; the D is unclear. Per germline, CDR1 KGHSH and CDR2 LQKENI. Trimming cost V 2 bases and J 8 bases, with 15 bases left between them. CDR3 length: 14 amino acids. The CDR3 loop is CASSPRESLAGYTF. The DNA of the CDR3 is TGTGCCAGCTCACCAAGGGAGAGTCTAGCGGGCTACACCTTC.

CDR3 DNA: TGTGCCAGCAGCAAGGAGAGCTCCTATAATTCACCCCTCCACTTT. Translation: CASSKESSYNSPLHF. The chain couples TRBV7-2 to TRBJ1-6; no clear D. V dropped 5 bases and J dropped 0 bases, with 8 bases sitting between them. CDR1 and CDR2 from the germline V gene are SGHTA and FQGNSA. The CDR3 totals 15 residues.

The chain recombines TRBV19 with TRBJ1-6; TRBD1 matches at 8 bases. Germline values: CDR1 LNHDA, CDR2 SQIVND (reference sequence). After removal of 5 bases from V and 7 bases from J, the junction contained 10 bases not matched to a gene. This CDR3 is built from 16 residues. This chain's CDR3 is CASSAQRQGLNSPLHF. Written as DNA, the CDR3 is TGTGCCAGTAGTGCCCAGCGACAGGGGTTAAATTCACCCCTCCACTTT.

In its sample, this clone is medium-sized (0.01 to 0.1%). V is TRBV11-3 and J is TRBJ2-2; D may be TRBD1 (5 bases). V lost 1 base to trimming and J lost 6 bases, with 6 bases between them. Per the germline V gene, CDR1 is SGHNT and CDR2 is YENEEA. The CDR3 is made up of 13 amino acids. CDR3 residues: CASSLARAGELFF. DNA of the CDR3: TGTGCCAGCAGCTTAGCCAGGGCCGGGGAGCTGTTTTTT.

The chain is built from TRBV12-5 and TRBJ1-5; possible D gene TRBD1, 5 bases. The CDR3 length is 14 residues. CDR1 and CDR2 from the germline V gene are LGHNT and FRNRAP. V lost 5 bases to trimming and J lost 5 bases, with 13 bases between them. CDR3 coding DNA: TGTGCTAGTGGTCAGACAGTAGGTCATCAGCCCCAGCATTTT. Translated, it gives CASGQTVGHQPQHF.

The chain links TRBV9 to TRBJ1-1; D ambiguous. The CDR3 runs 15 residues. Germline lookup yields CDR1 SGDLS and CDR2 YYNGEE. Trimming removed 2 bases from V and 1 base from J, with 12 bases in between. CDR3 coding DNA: TGTGCCAGCAGCGTGGCCGGGGTCCCGAACACTGAAGCTTTCTTT. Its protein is CASSVAGVPNTEAFF.